This TCR beta chain came from a study of cytomegalovirus exposure and HLA in healthy donors listed by TCRdb under 2017. In the study overall: An earlier analysis of 587 of the donors reported over 250 Gb of sequence data and 95 million to 120 million unique TCR beta sequences obtained from about 180 million T cells. Roughly 300 gigabases of sequencing data and some 85 million unique TCR sequences were included in an early release covering about 700 HLA-typed donors. The genetic ancestry cluster associated with self-reported Caucasian donors included approximately 85% of the 300 to 450 genotyped donors. The aim of the study was to test whether cataloging public T cell receptors could identify signatures of past pathogen exposure. The T cell repertoires of roughly 660 subjects were profiled by immunosequencing and related to cytomegalovirus serostatus. Besides the first cohort of around 670 subjects, a separate validation cohort made up of 120 different subjects was used. The study combined high-throughput TCR immunosequencing, statistical association of individual TCRs with disease status, and machine learning to predict cytomegalovirus infection status. To study patterns of TCR occurrence, a later analysis re-analyzed previously published TCR beta repertoires from hundreds of donors and added high-resolution HLA genotyping. Rather than using new phenotypic data, the later analysis identified candidate immune exposures from TCR beta sequences and from how often those sequences occurred across donors. An earlier analysis of roughly 580 of the donors used high-throughput TCR beta sequencing to judge whether each TCR beta V gene segment behaved as functional or pseudogenic. Donor age, sex, ethnicity and CMV serostatus were compiled together with the repertoire data. A later genetic analysis used genome-wide SNP genotypes for about three fifths of the 666 donors, treating that subset as a discovery cohort. Every discovery cohort repertoire had been produced on one sequencing platform. HLA typing covered class I and class II loci at four-digit resolution. Typing coverage varied by locus: roughly 629-640 donors for A, B, C, DRB1 and DQB1; roughly 520 for DQA1; nearly 610 for DPA1; under 490 for DPB1. About five DR-DQ haplotypes were treated as single units for association and clustering because of strong linkage in the cohort. On average, roughly 240,000 unique TCR beta nucleotide sequences were sequenced per donor among about 400 genotyped donors of the cohort, with 15% to 20% of those sequences being non-productive.

This clone was recorded once. Its binding antigen is unknown. It has no much larger one-base neighbor in the sample; base qualities were not kept. The library came from the immunoSEQ multiplex PCR assay. For the multiplex PCR, a mixture combining 60 forward primers for TCR Vbeta segments and 13 reverse primers for TCR Jbeta segments was used. The CDR3 region of rearranged TCR beta genes was amplified from genomic DNA by a multiplex PCR assay. Amplified TCR beta libraries were sequenced as 87-base-pair reads on the Illumina HiSeq System. The study's own analysis went as follows. Across the 700 or so repertoires, a later analysis counted around 80 million unique TCR beta chains, some 11 million of which were shared by at least two donors. Raw reads were error-corrected and collapsed into unique sequences by a nearest-neighbor algorithm in which closely related sequences were merged to remove PCR and sequencing errors. Alignment of CDR3 sequences to IMGT reference sequences was used to assign V, D and J gene segments. For a sequence to be retained, at least a six-nucleotide match to both a V gene segment and a J gene segment was required. A rearrangement counted as productive if the CDR3 had no stop codons and remained in frame with V and J, and every other rearrangement counted as non-productive. Following IMGT convention, CDR3 was defined as the stretch from the second conserved V-encoded cysteine to the conserved J-encoded phenylalanine. Sequences without an unambiguous match to a single V gene segment were excluded from the earlier analysis of 587 of the donors. An earlier analysis of some 500 of the donors classified V segments as functional when productive rearrangements were above 56.7% and as segregating when the standard deviation between donors was above 5%. A statistical classification framework was built for diagnosing cytomegalovirus status from the catalog of TCR beta chain sequences. V and J gene assignment, in a later analysis, came from comparing TCR nucleotide sequences with IMGT/GENE-DB human TR gene sequences. A later analysis assigned CDR3 sequences and most-parsimonious VDJ recombination scenarios with the TCRdist pipeline. In a later analysis, each TCR beta chain was defined by its CDR3 amino acid sequence together with its V-gene family, and reads lacking a unique V-gene family were excluded. As a way to deal with suspected cross-contamination and a sequencing artifact, a later analysis dropped hundreds of nucleotide sequences that were highly shared and had low generation probability. For each public chain, a later analysis derived a clonal expansion index from normalized ranks of inferred template counts within each repertoire. Generation probabilities in a later analysis came from a VDJ recombination model fitted to out-of-frame rearrangements, and those results were checked against IGoR. Hypergeometric tests were used in a later analysis to score TCR-TCR, TCR-HLA and TCR-CMV co-occurrence, with a repertoire-size bias correction applied to the TCR pairs. False discovery rates were estimated in a later analysis by permuting HLA or CMV assignments 20 times. In a later analysis, co-occurring TCRs were grouped using DBSCAN, and TCRdist sequence similarity was added for clustering within HLA-allele-positive subsets. Repertoires with fewer than 30,000 or more than 120,000 public chains, plus five repertoires with anomalous nucleotide sharing, were excluded from co-occurrence clustering. Drawn from immuneACCESS, this table holds only the in-frame rearrangements with V and J called that TCRdb kept. Clones are partly lost; checked studies trace under half to an unresolved V gene and leave the rest unexplained. The V and J calls and the clone size are those of that table, but D and trimming were determined from the DNA. The sample has about 160,000 clones on record, 85% of them singletons. The ten most abundant clones make up 1% of the sample.

The cohort was made up of 666 healthy bone marrow donors. Cohort members were all nominally healthy when sampled, although unrecorded immune exposures were likely present. The donor was CMV seronegative and was included in the group of a few hundred seronegative cohort members. Each donor provided a peripheral blood sample, and peripheral blood mononuclear cells were used for TCR beta sequencing. The Qiagen DNeasy Blood Extraction Kit was used to extract genomic DNA from the blood cell samples. The V and J ends are trimmed by 0 bases and 6 bases, leaving 19 bases between them. The CDR3 contains 16 residues, cysteine and phenylalanine counted. The CDR3 DNA has 48 bases and is translated from base 1. Sequences SGHRS (CDR1) and YFSETQ (CDR2) are obtained from the germline V gene. Findings and caveats that apply to the study as a whole: A further reported finding was that TCR beta sequences accurately predicted the HLA-A and HLA-B alleles for most subjects in the first cohort. The authors suggested that the approach could potentially be generalized to other disease states and immunological phenotypes. The classifier was reported to diagnose cytomegalovirus status with high specificity and sensitivity in both the original cohort and the validation cohort. According to a later analysis, most CMV-associated TCR beta chains appeared to be HLA-restricted, and the HLA associations seemed to be driven largely by CMV exposure. A later genetic analysis reported fewer N-insertions in productive TCRs among donors in an Asian-associated ancestry cluster than the roughly 620-donor mean. According to a later analysis, TCR association rates differed among HLA loci, with DRB1 alleles showing the most associated TCRs and HLA-C alleles showing the fewest. Most TCR sequences were seen in very few donors, while some public TCRs were found in many individuals. A later analysis associated about 18,000 TCR beta sequences with specific HLA alleles at a false discovery rate of 0.05. For the cohort, immune exposure information was limited to CMV serostatus. In the study, 164 TCR beta chains were listed as associated with cytomegalovirus. The presence/absence analyses assumed that sequencing depth was roughly uniform across donors, and that assumption may not be true. Correlated functional status among segregating V segments might be attributable to linkage disequilibrium, but an unknown experimental factor could not be ruled out. Because the 87-base-pair reads could not distinguish some IMGT-functional V segments, including TRBV6-2 and TRBV6-3, those segments were excluded. The sequencing pipeline was judged likely to have produced a cluster of highly shared sequence variants as a technical artifact. Compared with equally common non-associated chains, HLA-associated TCR beta chains in a later analysis were more clonally expanded and had lower generation probabilities. Because HLA typing was unavailable for some donors at each locus, only the typed subset was used in association tests. An earlier analysis of approximately 590 of the donors showed that most TCR beta V segments appeared in productive rearrangements either about 90% or about 30% of the time, which broadly matched IMGT annotations. An association between a missense DCLRE1C variant and V-gene and J-gene trimming of TCR beta chains was found in a later genetic analysis and replicated in an independent cohort. In a later analysis, several top co-occurrence clusters were reported to appear linked to parvovirus B19, influenza, CMV and Epstein-Barr virus. When HLA alleles, especially DR and DQ, strongly co-occurred, attributing TCR associations to individual alleles was difficult. Because counts were too low, 15 to 20 rarely observed V segments, including chromosome 9 orphons, were left out of the earlier analysis of 500 to 750 of the donors. Three of the identified cytomegalovirus-associated TCR beta chains were confirmed in vitro to be specific for cytomegalovirus antigens. Only TCR beta chains were sequenced in this cohort, and the absence of alpha or paired-chain data limited detectable features.

The receptor was isolated from a boy between 2 and 10 years old in good health and CMV-seronegative. The sequenced sample was PBMCs. This chain is built from TRBV5-1 and TRBJ2-7, with TRBD1 tentatively as D gene (5 bases match). The DNA sequence is TGCGCCAGCAGCTTGGGGGGCGGCGCTCCCTCTTCCGAGCAGTACTTC. The translation is CASSLGGGAPSSEQYF.